The 20 T cell receptor beta chains below come from one sample, sequenced in a study of blood T cell repertoires in COVID-19. Some clones are missing from TCRdb's copy, which holds only in-frame ones; the method was immunoSEQ multiplex PCR. This sample has about 64,000 clones; 80% to 90% occur once, and the top ten carry 0.9% to 1.5%. Sample: peripheral blood. These receptors all stem from a man aged 35 to 55 with acute or convalescent COVID-19.

V and J are TRBV19 and TRBJ2-7; D is ambiguous. The germline gives CDR1 LNHDA, CDR2 SQIVND (reference sequence). Trimming took 0 bases from V and 7 from J, leaving 10 bases between them. The CDR3 loop spans 13 amino acids. The CDR3 loop reads CASSIDPITEQYF. The CDR3 coding sequence is TGTGCCAGTAGTATAGATCCCATAACTGAGCAGTACTTC.

This clone was seen only a few times. The chain combines TRBV7-8 with TRBJ2-5, with D tentatively TRBD1 (6 bases). This CDR3 contains 16 residues. The V and J ends lost 6 bases and 1 base respectively, with 18 bases between them. The V gene's germline CDR1 is SGHVS and CDR2 FQNEAQ. The CDR3 region is CASRKTGPYPQETQYF. CDR3 sequence (DNA): TGTGCCAGCAGGAAAACAGGGCCCTACCCCCAAGAGACCCAGTACTTC.

The chain is built from TRBV6-5 and TRBJ1-6; 7 positions agree with TRBD1. The CDR3 contains 15 residues. Germline CDR1 MNHEY, CDR2 SVGAGI. The trim removed 6 bases at V and 5 bases at J, leaving 7 bases unmatched. CDR3: CASRLDRANNSPLHF. The CDR3 coding sequence is TGTGCCAGCAGACTCGACAGGGCGAATAATTCACCCCTCCACTTT.

The chain employs TRBV5-1 and TRBJ2-2; TRBD1 aligns across 8 bases. Unmatched junction bases numbered 6, after V lost 4 bases and J lost 4 bases. Germline V CDR1 and CDR2: SGHRS, YFSETQ. CDR3 length: 15 residues. The CDR3 reads CASSQDRGGTGELFF. CDR3 in DNA: TGCGCCAGCAGCCAAGACAGGGGTGGCACCGGGGAGCTGTTTTTT.

The J gene is TRBJ1-4, the V gene TRBV11-2, with unresolved D. Trimming shortened V by 1 base and J by 1 base, and 13 bases separated the two germline ends. Germline V gene data show CDR1 as SGHAT and CDR2 as FQNNGV. The CDR3 contains 17 residues. CDR3 bases: TGTGCCAGCAGCTTAGGTGTAGAAGCGGGAACTAATGAAAAACTGTTTTTT. Its translation: CASSLGVEAGTNEKLFF.

The V gene is TRBV30, the J gene TRBJ1-2, with 7 bases lining up with TRBD1. This CDR3 comprises 13 residues. J gave up 13 bases and V 4 bases, and 15 bases lay outside the gene matches. Looked up from germline, CDR1 is GTSNPN and CDR2 is SVGIG (reference sequence). CDR3 sequence reads: CAWNIAGGTVSTF. The DNA for the CDR3 is TGTGCCTGGAATATCGCCGGTGGGACAGTCTCCACCTTC.

CDR3 region: CASSLRGTVSNQPQHF. DNA for the CDR3: TGTGCCAGCAGTTTAAGAGGGACAGTTAGCAATCAGCCCCAGCATTTT. The chain recombines TRBV28 with TRBJ1-5; 7 nucleotides align to TRBD1. Looked up from germline, CDR1 is MDHEN and CDR2 is SYDVKM. V dropped 2 bases and J dropped 0; count of bases not matched to a gene: 4. This CDR3 is 16 amino acids long.

The genes are TRBV29-1 and TRBJ1-3; D is uncertain. This CDR3 has 16 amino acids. CDR1 and CDR2 (germline): SQVTM, ANQGSEA. With 3 bases removed from V and 2 bases from J, the gap between germline ends came to 17 bases. CDR3 in amino acids: CSVEVARGGTGNTIYF. The CDR3 DNA reads TGCAGCGTTGAGGTGGCCCGTGGAGGAACTGGAAACACCATATATTTT.

J is TRBJ2-5 and V is TRBV5-1; D may be TRBD1 (7 bases). CDR3 length: 16 amino acids. Per germline, CDR1 SGHRS and CDR2 YFSETQ. Trimming left V 6 bases short and J 7 bases short, with 25 bases between. The CDR3 sequence is CASMERGEQGLRTQYF. CDR3 DNA sequence: TGCGCCAGCATGGAGAGGGGGGAACAGGGGTTGAGGACCCAGTACTTC.

V usage is TRBV4-1 and J usage is TRBJ2-7; D might be TRBD2 (5 bases). Trimming shortened V by 3 bases and J by 2 bases, and 11 bases separated the two germline ends. Germline lookup yields CDR1 MGHRA and CDR2 YSYEKL. The CDR3 spans 14 residues. The CDR3 loop is CASSQGGSAYEQYF. For the CDR3, the DNA is TGCGCCAGCAGCCAGGGCGGGTCTGCCTACGAGCAGTACTTC.

The count of this clone is one. This chain uses TRBV5-1 with TRBJ1-2, with TRBD1 as a possible D gene (6 bases). This CDR3 has 14 amino acids. Germline V gives CDR1 SGHRS, CDR2 YFSETQ. Trimming left V 3 bases short and J 0 bases short, with 9 bases between. DNA of the CDR3: TGCGCCAGCAGCTGGGACATCGCTAACTATGGCTACACCTTC. Residues: CASSWDIANYGYTF.

V usage is TRBV5-5 and J usage is TRBJ2-7; D not resolved. V was trimmed by 4 bases and J by 2 bases, leaving 13 bases between them. The V gene's germline CDR1 is SGHKS and CDR2 YYEKEE (reference sequence). The CDR3 runs to 14 residues. For the CDR3, the DNA is TGTGCCAGCAGCCCCGACTTATTTACCTACGAGCAGTACTTC. This sequence encodes CASSPDLFTYEQYF.

This clone was found once. The chain links TRBV5-4 to TRBJ1-1; D possibly corresponds to TRBD1 (5 bases). Trimming pared 2 bases from V and 7 bases from J, leaving 15 bases between. There are 14 residues in the CDR3. Germline CDR1 and CDR2: SGHNT and YYREEE (reference sequence). The DNA of the CDR3 is TGTGCCAGCAGCTTTTTAACGGGGGTGGGTGAAGCTTTCTTT. This gives the protein CASSFLTGVGEAFF.

The rearrangement joins TRBV5-1 to TRBJ1-1; TRBD1 matches at 7 bases. The CDR3 length is 14 residues. With 4 bases clipped from V and 4 bases from J, the junction kept 7 bases outside the gene matches. Germline CDR1 SGHRS, CDR2 YFSETQ. For the CDR3, the DNA is TGCGCCAGCAGCAATACAGGGGTGATCACTGAAGCTTTCTTT. It codes for CASSNTGVITEAFF.

The CDR3 nucleotides are TGCAGCGTTGTGAGCGGGACCCGAAGAAACACCATATATTTT. This sequence encodes CSVVSGTRRNTIYF. V is TRBV29-1 and J is TRBJ1-3; TRBD1 is a possible D gene (5 bases). V was pared by 4 bases and J by 5 bases, with 15 bases between. Germline V lookup: CDR1 SQVTM, CDR2 ANQGSEA. The CDR3 extends over 14 amino acids.

The rearrangement uses TRBV20-1 and TRBJ2-7; tentatively, D is TRBD1 (6 bases). The CDR3 sequence is 14 residues long. Germline CDR1 reads DFQATT; CDR2 reads SNEGSKA (reference sequence). Trimming shortened V by 6 bases and J by 3 bases, and 18 bases separated the two germline ends. The CDR3 loop is CSASLQGNFYEQYF. CDR3 DNA: TGCAGTGCCAGTCTCCAGGGGAATTTCTACGAGCAGTACTTC.

The rearrangement links TRBV3-1 (or the pseudogene TRBV3-2) to TRBJ2-3; D perhaps matches TRBD2 (5 bases). V dropped 3 bases and J dropped 1 base, with 11 bases sitting between them. The CDR3 loop spans 15 amino acids. Germline V gene lookup returns CDR1 LGHDT and CDR2 YNNKEL (reference sequence). The CDR3 region is CASSHPGEGTDTQYF. The CDR3 nucleotides are TGTGCCAGCAGCCACCCCGGGGAAGGCACAGATACGCAGTATTTT.

The gene calls are TRBV5-4 and TRBJ2-3; TRBD1 aligns across 9 bases. Per the germline V gene, CDR1 is SGHNT and CDR2 is YYREEE (reference sequence). The CDR3 is 15 amino acids. V dropped 4 bases and J dropped 3; count of bases not matched to a gene: 6. CDR3 DNA sequence: TGTGCCAGCAGCGAAAACAGGGGGCAAACAGATACGCAGTATTTT. This gives the protein CASSENRGQTDTQYF.

Written as DNA, the CDR3 is TGTGCCAGCAGCTTAGGCTTAGGGGACAGGGAAGAGGAACACATTCAGTACTTC. Translated, it gives CASSLGLGDREEEHIQYF. The rearrangement uses TRBV11-2 and TRBJ2-4, with 9 nucleotides matching TRBD1. V lost 1 base and J lost 8; bases outside the gene matches: 15. This CDR3 spans 18 amino acids. CDR1 is SGHAT, CDR2 FQNNGV, per germline.

This clone was counted a few times. The chain is built from TRBV10-3 and TRBJ1-1; 9 bases line up with TRBD1. CDR1 and CDR2 from the germline V gene are ENHRY and SYGVKD. V lost 6 bases and J lost 5; bases outside the gene matches: 7. The CDR3 contains 14 residues. CDR3 nucleotides: TGTGCCATCAGACCCGGGACAGGGCGGACTGAAGCTTTCTTT. Its translation is CAIRPGTGRTEAFF.